The 14 T cell receptor beta chains below come from one sample, sequenced in a study of spatial heterogeneity in lung cancer. TCRdb re-called the 5' RACE reads with MiXCR, one entry per CDR3 protein. This table has some 70,000 distinct CDR3 sequences, roughly 15% appearing once. Time point of the sample: sample taken at primary tumor resection. The authors sequenced whole RNA from tumor, nontumor lung or frozen PBMC without sorting. Sequencing was performed on PBMCs, taken at surgery. The receptor set was obtained from a male donor with early-stage non-small cell lung cancer.

This clonotype was detected ten times or more. The rearrangement links TRBV10-3 to TRBJ2-7, with D hard to call. The V gene's germline CDR1 is ENHRY and CDR2 SYGVKD. Trimming removed 2 bases at V and 3 bases at J, with 5 bases between. The CDR3 is 12 amino acids. CDR3 DNA sequence: TGTGCCATCAGTGAGATCGGCTACGAGCAGTACTTC. Translated: CAISEIGYEQYF.

The V call is TRBV14, the J call TRBJ2-7; the D gene could be TRBD1 or TRBD2 (5 bases each). Germline values: CDR1 SGHDN, CDR2 FVKESK. The CDR3 contains 14 residues. The V gene lost 0 bases and the J gene lost 2 bases, with 8 bases spanning the gap. CDR3 protein: CASSQDLGAYEQYF. The CDR3 DNA is TGTGCCAGCAGCCAAGATCTGGGGGCCTACGAGCAGTACTTC.

This clonotype counts as medium-sized (0.01 to 0.1%). J is TRBJ2-1 and V is TRBV29-1; D gene uncertain. CDR3 length: 14 residues. V lost 0 bases and J 4 bases, leaving 10 bases between the germline ends. Germline assignment: CDR1 SQVTM and CDR2 ANQGSEA. The CDR3 region has the DNA TGCAGCGTTGAAGATCTGTCCCCATACAATGAGCAGTTCTTC. This gives the protein CSVEDLSPYNEQFF.

This clonotype was seen more than once but under ten times. The CDR3 spells CASSPRTANTEAFF. CDR3 sequence (DNA): TGTGCCAGCTCACCTCGGACAGCGAACACTGAAGCTTTCTTT. The V gene is TRBV18, the J gene TRBJ1-1, with D perhaps matching TRBD1 (6 bases). Germline loops: CDR1 KGHSH, CDR2 LQKENI. Trimming took off 3 bases at V and 1 base at J, with 9 bases between the two ends. CDR3 length equals 14 residues.

The rearrangement uses TRBV7-9 and TRBJ2-5, with D perhaps matching TRBD1 or TRBD2 (5 bases each). The ends were cut back, 1 base at V and 4 bases at J, with 10 bases in the middle. Per germline, CDR1 SEHNR and CDR2 FQNEAQ (reference sequence). The CDR3 totals 14 residues. The CDR3 loop reads CASSLVGTSETQYF. CDR3 nucleotides: TGTGCCAGCAGCTTAGTCGGGACGTCAGAGACCCAGTACTTC.

As regards this clonotype: At one end the junction does not follow the germline gene, possibly because of a read error. The rearrangement uses TRBV6-6 and TRBJ1-6; no firm D call. This CDR3 comprises 16 residues. In germline, CDR1 is MNHNY, CDR2 SVGAGI (reference sequence). The CDR3 sequence: CASSYGSQNRFSPLHF. CDR3 in DNA: TGTGCCAGCAGTTACGGCTCTCAAAATAGGTTTTCACCCCTACACTTT.

The sample holds one count of this clonotype. The chain employs TRBV9 and TRBJ2-4; 7 nucleotides align to TRBD1. Germline V gene lookup returns CDR1 SGDLS and CDR2 YYNGEE. The CDR3 is 14 amino acids. The ends lost 1 base at V and 5 bases at J; junction bases unmatched: 3. CDR3 loop: CASSVKGGENIQYF. For the CDR3, the DNA is TGTGCCAGCAGCGTAAAAGGGGGCGAAAACATTCAGTACTTC.

A few counts support this clonotype. The genes are TRBV5-4 and TRBJ1-6; 7 bases match TRBD1. With 1 base clipped from V and 4 bases from J, the junction kept 2 bases outside the gene matches. There are 15 residues in the CDR3. Germline-derived CDR1 and CDR2 are SGHNT and YYREEE (reference sequence). The CDR3 loop is CASSLMGQYNSPLHF. The CDR3 DNA follows: TGTGCCAGCAGCTTGATGGGACAGTATAATTCACCCCTCCACTTT.

This clonotype has ten or more counts. The chain carries TRBV5-6 and TRBJ1-1; perhaps TRBD1 as D (5 bases). V was shortened by 0 bases and J by 2 bases, with 14 bases between the two germline ends. The CDR3 is 16 residues long. In germline, CDR1 is SGHDT, CDR2 YYEEEE. CDR3 amino acids: CASSLDKGTVNTEAFF. Written as DNA, the CDR3 is TGTGCCAGCAGCTTGGATAAAGGGACGGTAAACACTGAAGCTTTCTTT.

This clonotype was seen only a few times. The chain recombines TRBV12-3 or TRBV12-4 with TRBJ1-1, with 8 bases fitting TRBD1. J was trimmed by 1 base and V by 6 bases; bases with no gene match: 4. This CDR3 region has 14 residues. The CDR3 is CASSWTGPNTEAFF. The DNA for the CDR3 is TGTGCCAGCAGCTGGACAGGGCCGAACACTGAAGCTTTCTTT.

This clonotype was counted only a few times. This chain uses TRBV20-1 with TRBJ1-4; maybe TRBD1 (5 bases). This CDR3 has 19 amino acids. Germline values: CDR1 DFQATT, CDR2 SNEGSKA (reference sequence). V was trimmed by 4 bases and J by 0 bases, leaving 24 bases between them. The DNA of the CDR3 is TGCAGTGCTACCATCCAAACGCCCGGGACGCAAGCAACTAATGAAAAACTGTTTTTT. Amino acids: CSATIQTPGTQATNEKLFF.

This clonotype was seen only a few times. The chain is built from TRBV4-1 and TRBJ2-1; D might be TRBD2 (6 bases). CDR3 length: 15 residues. CDR1 MGHRA and CDR2 YSYEKL come from the germline V gene. The V end lost 1 base, the J end lost 4 bases, and 11 bases lay between the germline ends. CDR3 DNA sequence: TGCGCCAGCAGCCAAGTTCCTAGCGATTACAATGAGCAGTTCTTC. This sequence encodes CASSQVPSDYNEQFF.

This clonotype was found a few times. The chain recombines TRBV6-6 with TRBJ2-2; either TRBD1 or TRBD2 may supply D (6 bases each). V lost 7 bases and J lost 4, with 13 bases in between. The germline V gene has CDR1 MNHNY and CDR2 SVGAGI (reference sequence). This CDR3 has 14 amino acids. CDR3 nucleotides: TGTGCCAGCAAGGGGGGCCCGGGCACCGGGGAGCTGTTTTTT. Translating gives CASKGGPGTGELFF.

A few counts support this clonotype. The chain combines TRBV29-1 with TRBJ1-1; D gene ambiguous. The germline CDR1 and CDR2 sequences are SQVTM and ANQGSEA. Trimming pared 7 bases from V and 1 base from J, leaving 7 bases between. The CDR3 extends over 11 amino acids. The CDR3 DNA reads as TGCAGCGCCCACAGGAACACTGAAGCTTTCTTT. As protein: CSAHRNTEAFF.